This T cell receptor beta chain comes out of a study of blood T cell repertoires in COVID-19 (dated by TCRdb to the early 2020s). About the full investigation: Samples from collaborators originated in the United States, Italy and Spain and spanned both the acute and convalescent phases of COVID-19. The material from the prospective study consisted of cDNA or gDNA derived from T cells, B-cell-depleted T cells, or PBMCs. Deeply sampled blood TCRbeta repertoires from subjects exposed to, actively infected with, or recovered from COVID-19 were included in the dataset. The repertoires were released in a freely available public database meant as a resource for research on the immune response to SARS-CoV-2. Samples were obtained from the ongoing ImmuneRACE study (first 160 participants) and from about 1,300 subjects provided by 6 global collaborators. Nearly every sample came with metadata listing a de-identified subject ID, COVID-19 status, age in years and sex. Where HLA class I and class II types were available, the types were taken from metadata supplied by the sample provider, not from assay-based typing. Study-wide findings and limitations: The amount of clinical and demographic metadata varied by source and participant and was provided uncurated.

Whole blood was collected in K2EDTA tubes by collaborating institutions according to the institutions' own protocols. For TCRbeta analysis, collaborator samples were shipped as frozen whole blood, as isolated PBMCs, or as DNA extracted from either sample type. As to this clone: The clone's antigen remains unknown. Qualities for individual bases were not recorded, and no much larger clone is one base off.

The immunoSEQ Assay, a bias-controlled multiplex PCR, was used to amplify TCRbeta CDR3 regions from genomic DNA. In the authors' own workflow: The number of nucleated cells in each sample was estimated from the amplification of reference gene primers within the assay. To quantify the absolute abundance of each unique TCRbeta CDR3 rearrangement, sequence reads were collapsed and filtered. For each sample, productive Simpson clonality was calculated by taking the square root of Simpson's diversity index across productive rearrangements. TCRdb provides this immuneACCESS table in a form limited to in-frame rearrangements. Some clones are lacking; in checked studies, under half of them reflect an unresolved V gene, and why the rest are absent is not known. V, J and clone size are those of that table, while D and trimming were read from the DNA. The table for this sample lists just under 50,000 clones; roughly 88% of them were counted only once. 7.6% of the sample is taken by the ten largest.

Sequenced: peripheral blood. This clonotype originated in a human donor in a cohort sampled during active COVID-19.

The encoded CDR3 is CSVGGGFLDRRYGYTF. Read as DNA, the sequence is TGCAGCGTTGGTGGGGGGTTTTTGGACCGACGATATGGCTACACCTTC. The chain couples TRBV29-1 to TRBJ1-2, and perhaps TRBD1 as D gene, on 5 matching bases. Taken from the germline V gene, the CDR1 and CDR2 loops are SQVTM and ANQGSEA. V and J lose 4 bases and 5 bases, and a span of 23 bases separates them. From cysteine to phenylalanine, the CDR3 is 16 amino acids long. The only DNA kept is the CDR3, 48 bases in frame from the first base.